This entry lists 3 T cell receptor beta chains sequenced from one sample in a study of cytomegalovirus exposure and HLA in healthy donors. Assay used: immunoSEQ multiplex PCR; TCRdb lists only in-frame clones, some missing. Here the sample spans about 73,000 clones, roughly 95% being singletons. Sequenced input: PBMCs. The receptor source for this set is a man aged 18 to 29 in good health and CMV-seronegative.

V and J are TRBV7-2 and TRBJ1-1; D gene ambiguous. This CDR3 region has 14 residues. The V gene's germline CDR1 is SGHTA and CDR2 FQGNSA. V was clipped by 5 bases and J by 1 base, with 11 bases between them. The CDR3 bases are TGTGCCAGCAGCCTCAACACAAGGAACACTGAAGCTTTCTTT. Amino acid sequence: CASSLNTRNTEAFF. Filled out from reference TRBV7-2 and TRBJ1-1, the complete variable domain reads GAGVSQSPSNKVTEKGKDVELRCDPISGHTALYWYRQSLGQGLEFLIYFQGNSAPDKSGLPSDRFSAERTGGSVSTLTIQRTQQEDSAVYLCASSLNTRNTEAFFGQGTRLTVV.

The chain combines TRBV6-4 with TRBJ2-3; the match to TRBD2 covers 12 bases. CDR3 length: 15 amino acids. V lost 6 bases, J lost 5 bases, and 6 bases stayed unmatched. CDR1 and CDR2 from the germline V gene are MRHNA and SNTAGT. The CDR3: CASSEGLAGGDTQYF. CDR3 bases: TGTGCCAGCAGCGAGGGACTAGCGGGTGGAGATACGCAGTATTTT.

The CDR3 here is CASSQEGYRGLSSPLHF. In nucleotides, the CDR3 is TGCGCCAGCAGCCAAGAGGGGTACAGGGGGTTGAGTTCACCCCTCCACTTT. J is TRBJ1-6 and V is TRBV4-3; 8 nucleotides match TRBD1. Germline V CDR1 and CDR2: LGHNA, YSLEER. With V trimmed by 0 bases and J by 9 bases, 10 bases remained unmatched. The CDR3 sequence is 17 residues long.